Sequencing of this T cell receptor (beta chain) was carried out in a study of T cell repertoires in cytomegalovirus infection. In the study overall: Public TCR beta signatures marked donors with CMV infection and the matching HLA. General study points: Predominance within the ex vivo response was attributable to HLA-C-restricted CMV-specific TCR beta clonotypes.

Germline loops: CDR1 MNHNY, CDR2 SVGAGI (reference sequence). The ends were cut back, 7 bases at V and 4 bases at J, with 16 bases in the middle. The CDR3 sequence is 14 residues long. MiXCR was run by TCRdb on the reads, yielding one entry per CDR3 protein. The data show approximately 390,000 distinct CDR3 sequences, about 35% seen once. Regarding this clonotype: Its antigen is still unknown.

This material consisted of cultured PBMCs, taken from culture after CMV antigen stimulation. This TCR derives from a human donor in good health (CMV status not recorded). Some clones in this sample may be carry-over from other donors' samples. J is TRBJ1-1 and V is TRBV6-6; D may be TRBD1 (5 bases). CDR3 sequence reads: CASNLQLGATEAFF. The CDR3 DNA sequence: TGTGCCAGCAATTTACAGTTAGGGGCCACTGAAGCTTTCTTT.